These T cell receptor beta chains were read from a single sample in a study of blood T cell repertoires in COVID-19. Data came from immunoSEQ multiplex PCR; TCRdb stores just in-frame clones and leaves some out. Of 88,000 or so clones listed, 85% to 90% are singletons. Sequencing input: PBMCs or T cells enriched from blood (not recorded which). These receptors all come from a woman between 45 and 60 years old with acute COVID-19. CDR3s include the opening cysteine and the closing phenylalanine or tryptophan. D genes are given only for firm matches. Part of the rows lack a size; the others show once, few, many or a class for expanded clones.

abundance: -; j_gene: TRBJ1-1; d_gene: -; v_gene: TRBV7-9; CDR3aa: CASSPIGHMNTEAFF; CDR3nt: TGTGCCAGCAGCCCTATCGGACATATGAACACTGAAGCTTTCTTT
abundance: -; j_gene: TRBJ2-1; d_gene: TRBD2; v_gene: TRBV10-3; CDR3aa: CAITKGLTYNEQFF; CDR3nt: TGTGCCATCACAAAGGGACTAACCTACAATGAGCAGTTCTTC
abundance: once; j_gene: TRBJ1-1; d_gene: TRBD1; v_gene: TRBV10-3; CDR3aa: CATTGAYDTEAFF; CDR3nt: TGTGCCACCACAGGGGCTTACGACACTGAAGCTTTCTTT
abundance: -; j_gene: TRBJ2-3; d_gene: -; v_gene: TRBV5-1; CDR3aa: CASSLGTGYSTDTQYF; CDR3nt: TGCGCCAGCAGCTTGGGAACGGGATATAGCACAGATACGCAGTATTTT
abundance: -; j_gene: TRBJ1-1; d_gene: TRBD1; v_gene: TRBV29-1; CDR3aa: CSVEVLQGGTEAFF; CDR3nt: TGCAGCGTTGAAGTTCTTCAGGGGGGTACTGAAGCTTTCTTT
abundance: -; j_gene: TRBJ1-2; d_gene: TRBD1; v_gene: TRBV6-5; CDR3aa: CASSLKPTGGRGYTF; CDR3nt: TGTGCCAGCAGTTTAAAACCCACAGGGGGCAGGGGCTACACCTTC
abundance: -; j_gene: TRBJ1-3; d_gene: TRBD1; v_gene: TRBV19; CDR3aa: CASRNRGDSGNTIYF; CDR3nt: TGTGCCAGTAGGAACAGGGGGGACTCTGGAAACACCATATATTTT
abundance: -; j_gene: TRBJ2-7; d_gene: -; v_gene: TRBV21-1; CDR3aa: CATLAGNQSEQYF; CDR3nt: TGTGCCACCCTCGCGGGGAACCAGTCTGAGCAGTACTTC
abundance: -; j_gene: TRBJ2-7; d_gene: -; v_gene: TRBV20-1; CDR3aa: CSASPQGTYEQYF; CDR3nt: TGCAGTGCTAGTCCTCAGGGAACCTACGAGCAGTACTTC
abundance: -; j_gene: TRBJ2-2; d_gene: -; v_gene: TRBV10-1; CDR3aa: CASREAGETGELFF; CDR3nt: TGCGCCAGCAGAGAGGCAGGGGAAACCGGGGAGCTGTTTTTT
abundance: -; j_gene: TRBJ1-1; d_gene: TRBD1; v_gene: TRBV20-1; CDR3aa: CSASVPGQTFNTEAFF; CDR3nt: TGCAGTGCTAGTGTACCGGGACAGACCTTTAACACTGAAGCTTTCTTT
abundance: -; j_gene: TRBJ2-2; d_gene: TRBD2; v_gene: TRBV5-5; CDR3aa: CASSLTSVANTGELFF; CDR3nt: TGTGCCAGCAGCCTTACTAGCGTCGCGAACACCGGGGAGCTGTTTTTT
abundance: once; j_gene: TRBJ1-1; d_gene: TRBD1; v_gene: TRBV25-1; CDR3aa: CASSEGGQGDTEAFF; CDR3nt: TGTGCCAGCAGTGAAGGGGGACAGGGGGACACTGAAGCTTTCTTT
abundance: -; j_gene: TRBJ2-7; d_gene: -; v_gene: TRBV10-1; CDR3aa: CASSEGREQYF; CDR3nt: TGCGCCAGCAGTGAGGGCCGCGAGCAGTACTTC
abundance: -; j_gene: TRBJ2-5; d_gene: -; v_gene: TRBV11-2; CDR3aa: CASSLSLSQETQYF; CDR3nt: TGTGCCAGCAGCTTAAGCCTAAGCCAAGAGACCCAGTACTTC
abundance: -; j_gene: TRBJ2-5; d_gene: TRBD2; v_gene: TRBV7-9; CDR3aa: CASRREGETQYF; CDR3nt: TGTGCCAGCAGACGGGAGGGTGAGACCCAGTACTTC
abundance: -; j_gene: TRBJ2-7; d_gene: TRBD2; v_gene: TRBV18; CDR3aa: CASSPSGGSYEQYF; CDR3nt: TGTGCCAGCTCACCATCCGGCGGGAGCTACGAGCAGTACTTC
abundance: -; j_gene: TRBJ1-6; d_gene: -; v_gene: TRBV14; CDR3aa: CASSQGGDRRFGSPLHF; CDR3nt: TGTGCCAGCAGCCAAGGGGGCGACAGACGTTTTGGGTCACCCCTCCACTTT
abundance: -; j_gene: TRBJ2-5; d_gene: -; v_gene: TRBV19; CDR3aa: CASSSLTGEKETQYF; CDR3nt: TGTGCCAGTAGTTCCTTGACAGGAGAGAAAGAGACCCAGTACTTC
abundance: -; j_gene: TRBJ1-1; d_gene: TRBD1; v_gene: TRBV11-3; CDR3aa: CASSPHFDRGRTEAFF; CDR3nt: TGTGCCAGCAGCCCCCACTTCGACAGGGGGAGGACTGAAGCTTTCTTT
abundance: -; j_gene: TRBJ2-5; d_gene: -; v_gene: TRBV11-2; CDR3aa: CATRVLWQETQYF; CDR3nt: TGTGCCACCCGGGTACTATGGCAAGAGACCCAGTACTTC
abundance: -; j_gene: TRBJ2-5; d_gene: TRBD2; v_gene: TRBV5-4; CDR3aa: CASSPRTSGRETQYF; CDR3nt: TGTGCCAGCAGCCCGCGGACTAGCGGGAGGGAGACCCAGTACTTC
abundance: -; j_gene: TRBJ2-7; d_gene: -; v_gene: TRBV18; CDR3aa: CASSPSLSNDEQYF; CDR3nt: TGTGCCAGCTCACCGTCGCTGTCTAACGACGAGCAGTACTTC
abundance: -; j_gene: TRBJ1-6; d_gene: TRBD1; v_gene: TRBV13; CDR3aa: CASSLQGGRRAYNSPLHF; CDR3nt: TGTGCCAGCAGCCTACAAGGGGGCAGGCGAGCTTATAATTCACCCCTCCACTTT
abundance: -; j_gene: TRBJ2-5; d_gene: TRBD2; v_gene: TRBV30; CDR3aa: CAWSVGTSGSGETQYF; CDR3nt: TGTGCCTGGAGTGTAGGGACTAGCGGGAGCGGGGAGACCCAGTACTTC
abundance: -; j_gene: TRBJ2-3; d_gene: TRBD2; v_gene: TRBV7-9; CDR3aa: CASSPRGSGRAGDTQYF; CDR3nt: TGTGCCAGCAGCCCCCGAGGGAGCGGGAGGGCTGGAGATACGCAGTATTTT
abundance: -; j_gene: TRBJ1-4; d_gene: -; v_gene: TRBV5-8; CDR3aa: CASSFGQPTFEKLFF; CDR3nt: TGTGCCAGCAGCTTCGGACAGCCGACTTTTGAGAAACTGTTTTTT
abundance: -; j_gene: TRBJ2-7; d_gene: -; v_gene: TRBV7-2; CDR3aa: CASSSESGGIYEQYF; CDR3nt: TGTGCCAGCAGCTCCGAGAGCGGTGGGATCTACGAGCAGTACTTC
abundance: few; j_gene: TRBJ2-2; d_gene: TRBD2; v_gene: TRBV10-3; CDR3aa: CAISRLADRELFF; CDR3nt: TGTGCCATCAGTAGGCTAGCGGACCGGGAGCTGTTTTTT
abundance: once; j_gene: TRBJ1-5; d_gene: -; v_gene: TRBV7-9; CDR3aa: CASSDGGQPQHF; CDR3nt: TGTGCCAGCAGCGATGGAGGTCAGCCCCAGCATTTT
abundance: -; j_gene: TRBJ2-7; d_gene: TRBD1; v_gene: TRBV6-5; CDR3aa: CASRGQSSYEQYF; CDR3nt: TGTGCCAGCAGGGGACAGAGCTCCTACGAGCAGTACTTC
abundance: -; j_gene: TRBJ1-1; d_gene: -; v_gene: TRBV3-1/TRBV3-2; CDR3aa: CASSQIQDTEAFF; CDR3nt: TGTGCCAGCAGCCAGATACAAGACACTGAAGCTTTCTTT
abundance: -; j_gene: TRBJ2-3; d_gene: TRBD2; v_gene: TRBV6-5; CDR3aa: CASTTSSGRVAQYF; CDR3nt: TGTGCCAGCACCACGTCTAGCGGGAGGGTCGCGCAGTATTTT
abundance: -; j_gene: TRBJ1-2; d_gene: -; v_gene: TRBV4-3; CDR3aa: CASSQQGIRGYTF; CDR3nt: TGCGCCAGCAGCCAACAGGGAATACGGGGCTACACCTTC
abundance: -; j_gene: TRBJ1-2; d_gene: -; v_gene: TRBV12-3/TRBV12-4; CDR3aa: CASSLARNYGYTF; CDR3nt: TGTGCCAGCAGTTTAGCCAGGAACTATGGCTACACCTTC
abundance: -; j_gene: TRBJ2-1; d_gene: -; v_gene: TRBV5-1; CDR3aa: CASSQGVSYNEQFF; CDR3nt: TGCGCCAGCAGCCAAGGGGTCTCATACAATGAGCAGTTCTTC
abundance: -; j_gene: TRBJ1-1; d_gene: -; v_gene: TRBV11-2; CDR3aa: CASSLGQLTEAFF; CDR3nt: TGTGCCAGCAGCTTGGGGCAACTCACTGAAGCTTTCTTT
abundance: -; j_gene: TRBJ2-1; d_gene: TRBD2; v_gene: TRBV6-4; CDR3aa: CASSRLAGGYNEQFF; CDR3nt: TGTGCCAGCTCGAGACTAGCGGGAGGGTACAATGAGCAGTTCTTC
abundance: -; j_gene: TRBJ2-7; d_gene: TRBD1; v_gene: TRBV5-1; CDR3aa: CASGSGTGTVGEYF; CDR3nt: TGCGCCAGCGGCTCCGGGACAGGGACGGTTGGGGAGTACTTC
abundance: -; j_gene: TRBJ2-2; d_gene: TRBD2; v_gene: TRBV11-2; CDR3aa: CASSPAGGSNTGELFF; CDR3nt: TGTGCCAGCAGCCCAGCGGGAGGTTCGAACACCGGGGAGCTGTTTTTT
abundance: -; j_gene: TRBJ1-1; d_gene: -; v_gene: TRBV5-4; CDR3aa: CASSLASGWEAFF; CDR3nt: TGTGCCAGCAGCTTGGCGTCAGGCTGGGAAGCTTTCTTT
abundance: -; j_gene: TRBJ1-1; d_gene: TRBD1; v_gene: TRBV19; CDR3aa: CASSPPQGDLLMNTEAFF; CDR3nt: TGTGCCAGTAGTCCCCCCCAGGGGGACCTTCTAATGAACACTGAAGCTTTCTTT
abundance: -; j_gene: TRBJ2-1; d_gene: TRBD2; v_gene: TRBV6-2/TRBV6-3; CDR3aa: CASSPLSGRENNEQFF; CDR3nt: TGTGCCAGCAGTCCCCTTAGCGGGAGAGAAAACAATGAGCAGTTCTTC
abundance: once; j_gene: TRBJ2-3; d_gene: -; v_gene: TRBV5-1; CDR3aa: CASSSGVRADTQYF; CDR3nt: TGCGCCAGCAGCTCCGGGGTTAGGGCAGATACGCAGTATTTT
abundance: -; j_gene: TRBJ2-1; d_gene: TRBD2; v_gene: TRBV6-5; CDR3aa: CASTPGLAAREQFF; CDR3nt: TGTGCCAGCACCCCCGGACTAGCGGCGCGTGAGCAGTTCTTC
abundance: -; j_gene: TRBJ1-1; d_gene: -; v_gene: TRBV2; CDR3aa: CARPGGSTEAFF; CDR3nt: TGTGCCAGACCAGGTGGTTCGACTGAAGCTTTCTTT
abundance: few; j_gene: TRBJ2-1; d_gene: -; v_gene: TRBV6-5; CDR3aa: CASTLQSEQFF; CDR3nt: TGTGCCAGCACGTTGCAGTCCGAGCAGTTCTTC
abundance: -; j_gene: TRBJ2-7; d_gene: TRBD2; v_gene: TRBV5-1; CDR3aa: CASRAGETYEQYF; CDR3nt: TGCGCCAGCAGAGCGGGAGAGACCTACGAGCAGTACTTC
abundance: once; j_gene: TRBJ2-6; d_gene: -; v_gene: TRBV2; CDR3aa: CASSEQYSGANVLTF; CDR3nt: TGTGCCAGCAGTGAACAGTACTCTGGGGCCAACGTCCTGACTTTC
abundance: -; j_gene: TRBJ2-2; d_gene: -; v_gene: TRBV12-3/TRBV12-4; CDR3aa: CASSLQNTGELFF; CDR3nt: TGTGCCAGCAGTTTACAGAACACCGGGGAGCTGTTTTTT
abundance: -; j_gene: TRBJ1-2; d_gene: -; v_gene: TRBV11-3; CDR3aa: CASSSWTESSYGYTF; CDR3nt: TGTGCCAGCAGCTCGTGGACAGAATCCTCCTATGGCTACACCTTC
abundance: -; j_gene: TRBJ2-1; d_gene: -; v_gene: TRBV12-5; CDR3aa: CASGLNRWQFF; CDR3nt: TGTGCTAGTGGTTTGAACAGGTGGCAGTTCTTC
abundance: -; j_gene: TRBJ1-1; d_gene: -; v_gene: TRBV7-2; CDR3aa: CASSLARENTEAFF; CDR3nt: TGTGCCAGCAGCTTAGCGCGCGAAAACACTGAAGCTTTCTTT
abundance: -; j_gene: TRBJ1-1; d_gene: -; v_gene: TRBV18; CDR3aa: CASSNGEIGEAFF; CDR3nt: TGTGCCAGCTCCAACGGGGAGATTGGAGAAGCTTTCTTT
abundance: -; j_gene: TRBJ2-7; d_gene: TRBD2; v_gene: TRBV4-1; CDR3aa: CASSPGGLISYEQYF; CDR3nt: TGCGCCAGCAGCCCGGGGGGACTAATCTCCTACGAGCAGTACTTC
abundance: -; j_gene: TRBJ2-7; d_gene: TRBD2; v_gene: TRBV6-6; CDR3aa: CASSTRLAGGGEQYF; CDR3nt: TGTGCCAGCAGTACCCGACTAGCGGGAGGGGGCGAGCAGTACTTC
abundance: -; j_gene: TRBJ1-1; d_gene: TRBD1; v_gene: TRBV5-5; CDR3aa: CASSRRGQGPVEAFF; CDR3nt: TGTGCCAGCAGCCGTAGGGGACAGGGGCCGGTAGAAGCTTTCTTT